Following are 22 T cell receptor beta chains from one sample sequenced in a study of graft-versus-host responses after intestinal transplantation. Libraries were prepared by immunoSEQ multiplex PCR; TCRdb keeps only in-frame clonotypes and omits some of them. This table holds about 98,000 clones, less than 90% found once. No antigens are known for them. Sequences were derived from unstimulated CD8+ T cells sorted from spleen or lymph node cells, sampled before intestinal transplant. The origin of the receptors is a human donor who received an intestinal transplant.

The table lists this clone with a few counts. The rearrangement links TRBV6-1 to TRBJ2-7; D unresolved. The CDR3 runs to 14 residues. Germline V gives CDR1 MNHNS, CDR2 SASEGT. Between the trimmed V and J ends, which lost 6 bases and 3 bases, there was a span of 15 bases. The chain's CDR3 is CASSSWALSYEQYF. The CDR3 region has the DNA TGTGCCAGCAGCTCCTGGGCCCTTAGCTACGAGCAGTACTTC.

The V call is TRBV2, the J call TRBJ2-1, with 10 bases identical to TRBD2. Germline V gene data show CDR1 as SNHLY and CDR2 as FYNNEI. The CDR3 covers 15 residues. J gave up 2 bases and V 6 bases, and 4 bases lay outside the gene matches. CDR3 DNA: TGTGCCAGCAGGATAGGACTAGCGGCCTACAATGAGCAGTTCTTC. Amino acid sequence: CASRIGLAAYNEQFF.

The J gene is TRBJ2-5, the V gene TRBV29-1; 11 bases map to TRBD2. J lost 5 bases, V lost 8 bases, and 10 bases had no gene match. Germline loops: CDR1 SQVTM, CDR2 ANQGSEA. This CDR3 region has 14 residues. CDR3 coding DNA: TGCAGCCCCCGTAGCGGGAGGGCCCAGGAGACCCAGTACTTC. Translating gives CSPRSGRAQETQYF.

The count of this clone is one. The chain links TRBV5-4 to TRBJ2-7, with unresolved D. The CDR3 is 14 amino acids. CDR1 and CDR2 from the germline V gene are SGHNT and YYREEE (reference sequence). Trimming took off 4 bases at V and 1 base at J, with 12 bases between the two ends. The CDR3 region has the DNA TGTGCCAGCAGCCAAGGTAAAGGGTCCTACGAGCAGTACTTC. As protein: CASSQGKGSYEQYF.

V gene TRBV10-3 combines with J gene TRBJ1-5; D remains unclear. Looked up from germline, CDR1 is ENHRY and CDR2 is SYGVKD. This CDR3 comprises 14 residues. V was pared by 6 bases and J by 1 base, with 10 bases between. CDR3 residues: CAISPWESNQPQHF. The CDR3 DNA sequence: TGTGCCATCAGCCCGTGGGAGAGCAATCAGCCCCAGCATTTT.

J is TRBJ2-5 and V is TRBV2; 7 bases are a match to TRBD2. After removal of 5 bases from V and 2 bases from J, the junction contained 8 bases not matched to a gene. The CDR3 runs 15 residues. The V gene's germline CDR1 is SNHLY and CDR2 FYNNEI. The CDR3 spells CASSILLAPQETQYF. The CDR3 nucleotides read TGTGCCAGCAGTATACTACTAGCGCCGCAAGAGACCCAGTACTTC.

The chain's CDR3 is CASSQEGANDEQFF. As DNA, the CDR3 is TGCGCCAGCAGCCAAGAAGGTGCTAATGATGAGCAGTTCTTC. The V gene is TRBV4-1, the J gene TRBJ2-1; D is unclear. This CDR3 region has 14 residues. V gave up 0 bases and J gave up 8 bases, with 11 bases separating them. Germline V gene lookup returns CDR1 MGHRA and CDR2 YSYEKL.

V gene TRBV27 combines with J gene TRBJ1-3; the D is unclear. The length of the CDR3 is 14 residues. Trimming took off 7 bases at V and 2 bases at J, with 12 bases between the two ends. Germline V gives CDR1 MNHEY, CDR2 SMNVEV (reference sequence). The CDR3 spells CASKEGPAGNTIYF. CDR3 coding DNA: TGTGCCAGCAAGGAAGGGCCGGCTGGAAACACCATATATTTT.

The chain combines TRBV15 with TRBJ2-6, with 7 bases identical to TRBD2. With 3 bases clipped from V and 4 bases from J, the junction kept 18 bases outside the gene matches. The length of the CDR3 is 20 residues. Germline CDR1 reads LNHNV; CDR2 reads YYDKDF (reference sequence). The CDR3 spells CATSSPYPGLREEGANVLTF. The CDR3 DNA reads TGTGCCACCAGCAGTCCGTACCCGGGACTCCGGGAGGAGGGGGCCAACGTCCTGACTTTC. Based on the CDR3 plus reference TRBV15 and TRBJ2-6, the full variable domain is DAMVIQNPRYQVTQFGKPVTLSCSQTLNHNVMYWYQQKSSQAPKLLFHYYDKDFNNEADTPDNFQSRRPNTSFCFLDIRSPGLGDTAMYLCATSSPYPGLREEGANVLTFGAGSRLTVL.

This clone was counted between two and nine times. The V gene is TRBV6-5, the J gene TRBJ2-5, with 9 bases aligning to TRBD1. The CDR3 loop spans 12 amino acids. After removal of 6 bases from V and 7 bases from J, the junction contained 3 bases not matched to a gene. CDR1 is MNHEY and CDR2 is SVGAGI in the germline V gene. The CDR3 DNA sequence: TGTGCCAGCAGGGGACAGGGAACGACCCAGTACTTC. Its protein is CASRGQGTTQYF.

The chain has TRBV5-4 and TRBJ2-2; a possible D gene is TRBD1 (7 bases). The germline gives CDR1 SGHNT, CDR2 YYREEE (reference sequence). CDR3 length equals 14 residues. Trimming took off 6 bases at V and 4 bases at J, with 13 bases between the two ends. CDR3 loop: CASKPGGSTGELFF. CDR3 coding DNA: TGTGCCAGCAAGCCAGGGGGGAGCACCGGGGAGCTGTTTTTT.

The CDR3 sequence: CASSQETYLQPQHF. The CDR3 nucleotides are TGCGCCAGCAGCCAAGAGACCTATCTTCAGCCCCAGCATTTT. The chain is built from TRBV4-1 and TRBJ1-5, with D hard to call. V lost 0 bases, J lost 6 bases, and 9 bases lay in between. This CDR3 has 14 amino acids. Germline V lookup: CDR1 MGHRA, CDR2 YSYEKL.

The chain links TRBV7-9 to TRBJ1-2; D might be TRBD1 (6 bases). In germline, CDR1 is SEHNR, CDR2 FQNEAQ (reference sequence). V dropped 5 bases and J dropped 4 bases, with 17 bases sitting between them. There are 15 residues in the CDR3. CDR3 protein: CASSTPQGWVYGYTF. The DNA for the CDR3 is TGTGCCAGCAGCACCCCACAGGGTTGGGTCTATGGCTACACCTTC.

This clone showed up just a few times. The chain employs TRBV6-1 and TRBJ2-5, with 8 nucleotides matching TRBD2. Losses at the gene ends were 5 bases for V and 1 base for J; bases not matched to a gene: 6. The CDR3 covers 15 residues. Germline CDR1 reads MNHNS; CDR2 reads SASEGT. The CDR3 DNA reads TGTGCCAGCAGTCTGAGTGCGGGGGGCCAAGAGACCCAGTACTTC. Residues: CASSLSAGGQETQYF.

The CDR3: CASSVGSAGHSSYEQYF. CDR3 coding DNA: TGTGCCAGCAGCGTAGGCTCCGCGGGGCACAGCTCCTACGAGCAGTACTTC. The rearrangement uses TRBV9 and TRBJ2-7, with D perhaps matching TRBD2 (6 bases). V was clipped by 0 bases and J by 0 bases, with 16 bases between them. Germline V gives CDR1 SGDLS, CDR2 YYNGEE. The CDR3 length is 17 residues.

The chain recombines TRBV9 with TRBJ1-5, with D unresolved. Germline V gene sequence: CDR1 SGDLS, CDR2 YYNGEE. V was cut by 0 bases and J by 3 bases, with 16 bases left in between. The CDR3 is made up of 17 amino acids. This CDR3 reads CASSVVAPAGINQPQHF. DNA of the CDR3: TGTGCCAGCAGCGTAGTAGCCCCTGCGGGTATCAATCAGCCCCAGCATTTT. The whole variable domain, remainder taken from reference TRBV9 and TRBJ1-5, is DSGVTQTPKHLITATGQRVTLRCSPRSGDLSVYWYQQSLDQGLQFLIQYYNGEERAKGNILERFSAQQFPDLHSELNLSSLELGDSALYFCASSVVAPAGINQPQHFGDGTRLSIL.

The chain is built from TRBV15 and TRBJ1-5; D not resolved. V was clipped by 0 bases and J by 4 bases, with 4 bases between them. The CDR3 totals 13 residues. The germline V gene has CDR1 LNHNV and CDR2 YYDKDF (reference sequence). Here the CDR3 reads CATSRDTNQPQHF. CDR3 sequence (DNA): TGTGCCACCAGCAGAGATACAAATCAGCCCCAGCATTTT.

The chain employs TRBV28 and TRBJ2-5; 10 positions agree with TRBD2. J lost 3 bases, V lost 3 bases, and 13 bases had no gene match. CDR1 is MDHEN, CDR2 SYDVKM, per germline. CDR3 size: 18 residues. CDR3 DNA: TGTGCCAGCAGTTTCCCCCTTAGGCTAGCGGGAGCTGAAGAGACCCAGTACTTC. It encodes CASSFPLRLAGAEETQYF.

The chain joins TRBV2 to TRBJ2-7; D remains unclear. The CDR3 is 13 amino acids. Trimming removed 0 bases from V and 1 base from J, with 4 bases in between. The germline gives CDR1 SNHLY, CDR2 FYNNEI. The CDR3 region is CASSEAVSYEQYF. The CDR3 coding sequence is TGTGCCAGCAGTGAAGCAGTTTCCTACGAGCAGTACTTC.

In DNA form, the CDR3 reads TGTGCCAGCAGGTTATATGGACAGCTACTCCAAGAGACCCAGTACTTC. Translation gives CASRLYGQLLQETQYF. The chain has TRBV11-2 and TRBJ2-5; tentatively, D is TRBD1 (6 bases). Trimming pared 6 bases from V and 1 base from J, leaving 18 bases between. CDR3 length equals 16 residues. CDR1 is SGHAT, CDR2 FQNNGV, per germline.

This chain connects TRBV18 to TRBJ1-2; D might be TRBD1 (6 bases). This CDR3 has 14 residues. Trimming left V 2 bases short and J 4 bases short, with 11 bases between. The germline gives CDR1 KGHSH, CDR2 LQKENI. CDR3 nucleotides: TGTGCCAGCTCACCAGAGGACAGCCTCTATGGCTACACCTTC. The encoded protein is CASSPEDSLYGYTF.

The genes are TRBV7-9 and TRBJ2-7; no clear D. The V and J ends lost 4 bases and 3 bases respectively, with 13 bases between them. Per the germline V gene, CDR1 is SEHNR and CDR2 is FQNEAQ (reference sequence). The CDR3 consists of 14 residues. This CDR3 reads CASSSQTFLYEQYF. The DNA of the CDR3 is TGTGCCAGCAGCTCGCAGACTTTTCTCTACGAGCAGTACTTC.